This T cell receptor beta chain was sequenced for a study of blood T cells in healthy people across ages. Broader study findings: TCR beta diversity per million T cells fell roughly linearly with age. The diversity estimates, figures obtained from one million T cells, were considered underestimates.

The use of a sample-barcoded 5' primer and a J-beta primer mix characterized a second PCR of about 7 to 12 cycles. TCRdb re-called the 5' RACE reads through MiXCR, storing one row per CDR3 protein. The sample consists of over 600,000 distinct CDR3 sequences, roughly three fifths of them appearing once. Trimming cost V 1 base and J 6 bases; bases outside gene matches: 6. CDR1 and CDR2 (germline): SQVTM, ANQGSEA. CDR3 length equals 14 residues. This clonotype was picked up a small number of times. Its specificity is not known. The TCR comes from a man aged 35 to 55 in good health. The chain links TRBV29-1 to TRBJ2-7; 10 bases match TRBD1. Sequencing was carried out using blood. DNA for the CDR3: TGCAGCGTTGAAGCGGGACAGGGGAGGCTCGAGCAGTACTTC. Its protein product is CSVEAGQGRLEQYF.